Below, one T cell receptor (beta chain) is given with its context. Its antigen is not identified. A multiplex PCR was run with 60 Vbeta primers and 13 Jbeta primers. The assay was immunoSEQ multiplex PCR, and TCRdb's table has in-frame clones only and misses some. The sample has some 200,000 clones, about four fifths seen once. V was clipped by 8 bases and J by 2 bases; unmatched bases: 8. Germline V gene sequence: CDR1 SGHAT, CDR2 FQNNGV. This CDR3 is 15 amino acids long. The data were taken from a study of cytomegalovirus exposure and HLA in healthy donors. Notes on the study in general: The likely origin of a cluster of highly shared sequence variants was a sequencing artifact. Immune exposure data for these donors was limited to CMV serostatus. HLA restriction was apparent for most CMV-associated TCR beta chains in a later analysis.

The receptor was derived from a woman in her late teens or twenties in good health and CMV-seronegative. J is TRBJ2-7 and V is TRBV11-2; the match to TRBD2 covers 11 bases. Sequencing input: PBMCs. The DNA for the CDR3 is TGTGCCAGCCGGAAACAGACTAGCGGGACCTACGAGCAGTACTTC. Residues: CASRKQTSGTYEQYF.